What follows is one T cell receptor (beta chain) and its context. Its antigen is unidentified. The trim removed 5 bases at V and 8 bases at J, leaving 9 bases unmatched. The germline V gene encodes CDR1 MNHNS and CDR2 SASEGT. CDR3 length: 15 amino acids. Measured with immunoSEQ multiplex PCR; TCRdb has only the in-frame clones, and not every one. The table shows under 45,000 clones, with around 81% occurring only once. This entry belongs to a study of a mutant IDH1 vaccine in newly diagnosed glioma. Study-level background: Patients under treatment included around 60% males and approximately 40% females and had a mean age of approximately 44 years. Prior therapy was radiotherapy, temozolomide, or both; most received both. Study conclusions and caveats: Top-clonotype changes in peripheral T cells seemed unrelated to pseudoprogression.

Time point given: week 5, during vaccination. Topical imiquimod was applied with each vaccine dose, which held 300 ug of mutant IDH1 20-mer peptide. This rearrangement joins TRBV6-1 to TRBJ2-1, with 10 bases identical to TRBD2. The source material was PBMCs, sampled from a glioma patient whose treatment included an IDH1 peptide vaccine. This receptor was identified in a middle-aged man with glioma. The CDR3 DNA reads TGTGCCAGCAGTCTACCTAGCGGGAGATGGCATGAGCAGTTCTTC. This gives the protein CASSLPSGRWHEQFF.